This TCR beta chain came from a study of T-cell memory formation after mild COVID-19. Whole-study results and caveats: Mainly CM and EM harbored the contracting CD4+ clones; mainly EMRA harbored the CD8+ ones. Later expanders leaned CD4+, whereas day 15 to 85 contracting clones were balanced CD4/CD8.

With 3 bases removed from V and 8 bases from J, the gap between germline ends came to 14 bases. CDR1 is SGHRS and CDR2 is YFSETQ in the germline V gene. The CDR3 is 13 amino acids. Using constant-segment primers, 5'RACE produced TCR alpha and TCR beta cDNA libraries carrying sample barcodes and UMIs. TCRdb fed the 5' RACE reads into MiXCR, producing one record per CDR3 protein. Of approximately 150,000 distinct CDR3 sequences detected, approximately 6% appear once; the ten largest clones hold 2% to 2.5%. This clonotype was seen many times. What it recognizes is unknown. Sequencing input: PBMCs or a T cell subset sorted from them (not recorded which). This sequence originates from an adult woman who had mild COVID-19 (a few samples of this study predate the infection). Cell type and time point are not known. The rearrangement uses TRBV5-1 and TRBJ1-1; D is possibly TRBD1 (5 bases). The CDR3 reads CASSYAQGVEAFF. The CDR3 DNA is TGCGCCAGCAGCTACGCTCAGGGCGTCGAAGCTTTCTTT.